Each of the 17 T cell receptor beta chains below was sequenced from the same sample in a study of identical twins. TCRdb processed the 5' RACE reads anew with MiXCR; each CDR3 protein has one entry. Of about 470,000 distinct CDR3 sequences listed, approximately 24% are singletons. The sample also formed part of further work on T cells expressing NK-cell markers.

The specimen was CD4+ T cells sorted from blood. The receptors derive from a young woman in good health.

This chain uses TRBV7-9 with TRBJ2-5; TRBD2 matches at 10 bases. Germline trimming cut 2 bases from V and 4 bases from J; bases unmatched to any gene: 4. CDR3 length: 15 residues. CDR1 SEHNR and CDR2 FQNEAQ come from the germline V gene (reference sequence). CDR3 residues: CASSLRAGGPETQYF. CDR3 nucleotides: TGTGCCAGCAGCTTACGAGCGGGGGGGCCAGAGACCCAGTACTTC.

The sample holds many counts of this clonotype. The chain combines TRBV5-6 with TRBJ2-3; maybe TRBD1 (6 bases). V was trimmed by 2 bases and J by 2 bases, leaving 12 bases between them. The CDR3 is made up of 15 amino acids. From germline, CDR1 is SGHDT and CDR2 YYEEEE. CDR3 sequence: CASSLPGGYTDTQYF. CDR3 bases: TGTGCCAGCAGCTTACCTGGGGGCTACACAGATACGCAGTATTTT.

This rearrangement joins TRBV6-1 to TRBJ2-2; no reliable D call. Deletions cut 6 bases from V and 6 bases from J, with 14 bases between. Per germline, CDR1 MNHNS and CDR2 SASEGT. The CDR3 runs 14 residues. The CDR3 loop reads CASSHTRLAGELFF. CDR3 coding DNA: TGTGCCAGCAGCCACACACGACTGGCCGGGGAGCTGTTTTTT.

The gene calls are TRBV7-6 and TRBJ2-3; D is ambiguous. The CDR3 runs 15 residues. CDR1 SGHVS and CDR2 FNYEAQ come from the germline V gene. V dropped 1 base and J dropped 4 bases, with 12 bases sitting between them. CDR3 coding DNA: TGTGCCAGCAGCTTAGGCGCGTCCGCGGCAGATACGCAGTATTTT. It encodes CASSLGASAADTQYF. The variable domain in full, completed from reference TRBV7-6 and TRBJ2-3, reads GAGVSQSPRYKVTKRGQDVALRCDPISGHVSLYWYRQALGQGPEFLTYFNYEAQQDKSGLPNDRFSAERPEGSISTLTIQRTEQRDSAMYRCASSLGASAADTQYFGPGTRLTVL.

This clonotype was seen a handful of times. This chain connects TRBV5-1 to TRBJ2-7, with no clear D. The V end lost 0 bases, the J end lost 4 bases, and 8 bases lay between the germline ends. The germline V gene has CDR1 SGHRS and CDR2 YFSETQ. This CDR3 contains 13 residues. The CDR3, as DNA: TGCGCCAGCAGCTTGGTAGGGAAATACGAGCAGTACTTC. Translation: CASSLVGKYEQYF.

This clonotype occurred once. This chain connects TRBV5-6 to TRBJ1-2; maybe TRBD1 (5 bases). The CDR3 is 14 amino acids. CDR1 is SGHDT, CDR2 YYEEEE, per germline. Trimming removed 4 bases from V and 8 bases from J, with 18 bases in between. CDR3: CASSRPGPATGYTF. Written as DNA, the CDR3 is TGTGCCAGCAGCCGCCCGGGACCCGCGACGGGCTACACCTTC. Variable domain in full (rest from reference TRBV5-6 and TRBJ1-2): DAGVTQSPTHLIKTRGQQVTLRCSPKSGHDTVSWYQQALGQGPQFIFQYYEEEERQRGNFPDRFSGHQFPNYSSELNVNALLLGDSALYLCASSRPGPATGYTFGSGTRLTVV.

This chain connects TRBV20-1 to TRBJ1-5, with 7 bases fitting TRBD1. This CDR3 comprises 19 residues. The ends lost 1 base at V and 0 bases at J; junction bases unmatched: 15. The V gene's germline CDR1 is DFQATT and CDR2 SNEGSKA (reference sequence). CDR3 DNA sequence: TGCAGTGCTAGAGCTAACCCCTTACCGGGACAGAATAGCAATCAGCCCCAGCATTTT. The encoded protein is CSARANPLPGQNSNQPQHF.

This clonotype was recorded at least ten times. The chain recombines TRBV5-1 with TRBJ1-1; D uncertain. From germline, CDR1 is SGHRS and CDR2 YFSETQ. V was clipped by 6 bases and J by 9 bases, with 15 bases between them. The CDR3 sequence is 12 residues long. CDR3 DNA sequence: TGCGCCAGCAACGAGCCTCTGGGAAAAGCTTTCTTT. Residues: CASNEPLGKAFF.

The chain recombines TRBV7-9 with TRBJ2-7; D may correspond to TRBD1 or TRBD2 (5 bases each). This CDR3 is 13 amino acids long. Germline CDR1 and CDR2: SEHNR and FQNEAQ (reference sequence). Trimming left V 0 bases short and J 6 bases short, with 9 bases between. The DNA of the CDR3 is TGTGCCAGCAGCTTAGCGGCAGGGAGCGAGCAGTACTTC. This encodes CASSLAAGSEQYF.

The chain recombines TRBV5-6 with TRBJ1-5; D not resolved. Germline V CDR1 and CDR2: SGHDT, YYEEEE. CDR3 size: 13 residues. V dropped 4 bases and J dropped 4 bases, with 9 bases sitting between them. The CDR3 protein is CASSKPPNQPQHF. CDR3 sequence (DNA): TGTGCCAGCAGCAAACCCCCTAATCAGCCCCAGCATTTT.

This clonotype was seen a few times. This chain uses TRBV5-1 with TRBJ2-7; 10 bases fit TRBD2. Germline CDR1 and CDR2: SGHRS and YFSETQ. The V and J ends lost 4 bases and 0 bases, in that order; junction bases with no gene match: 4. The CDR3 sequence is 15 residues long. DNA for the CDR3: TGCGCCAGCAGCCCCGGACTAGCGGACTCCTACGAGCAGTACTTC. Translation gives CASSPGLADSYEQYF.

This clonotype was detected a few times. V usage is TRBV5-1 and J usage is TRBJ1-1; D ambiguous. The V end was cut by 0 bases, the J end by 6 bases, with 9 bases between. Germline V lookup: CDR1 SGHRS, CDR2 YFSETQ. CDR3 size: 13 residues. This CDR3 reads CASSLEGTPEAFF. The CDR3 DNA reads as TGCGCCAGCAGCTTGGAGGGTACACCTGAAGCTTTCTTT.

This clonotype appeared many times. The rearrangement joins TRBV5-1 to TRBJ1-1; perhaps TRBD1 as D (5 bases). Between the trimmed V and J ends, which lost 0 bases and 4 bases, there was a span of 10 bases. The length of the CDR3 is 14 residues. Germline CDR1 SGHRS, CDR2 YFSETQ. The CDR3 DNA reads as TGCGCCAGCAGCTTGGGAGGGGCGGGCACTGAAGCTTTCTTT. Amino acids: CASSLGGAGTEAFF.

This rearrangement joins TRBV9 to TRBJ2-2, with 10 bases lining up with TRBD2. From germline, CDR1 is SGDLS and CDR2 YYNGEE. CDR3 length equals 18 residues. Trimming took 2 bases from V and 0 from J; bases not matched to a gene: 7. As DNA, the CDR3 is TGTGCCAGCAGCGTCATGAGCAGCGGGGGGGCGAACACCGGGGAGCTGTTTTTT. Protein: CASSVMSSGGANTGELFF. Full variable domain (missing parts from reference TRBV9 and TRBJ2-2): DSGVTQTPKHLITATGQRVTLRCSPRSGDLSVYWYQQSLDQGLQFLIQYYNGEERAKGNILERFSAQQFPDLHSELNLSSLELGDSALYFCASSVMSSGGANTGELFFGEGSRLTVL.

This clonotype was observed a few times. The V and J genes are TRBV6-2 or TRBV6-3 and TRBJ2-7; 11 nucleotides agree with TRBD2. Per germline, CDR1 MNHEY and CDR2 SVGEGT. Losses at the gene ends were 6 bases for V and 4 bases for J; bases not matched to a gene: 11. There are 16 residues in the CDR3. The CDR3 loop is CASSHELAGVEYEQYF. In DNA, the CDR3 is TGTGCCAGCAGCCACGAACTAGCGGGAGTAGAATACGAGCAGTACTTC.

This sequence joins TRBV5-1 and TRBJ1-2, with D possibly being TRBD1 (6 bases). Deletions cut 3 bases from V and 3 bases from J, with 18 bases between. The length of the CDR3 is 16 residues. Germline-derived CDR1 and CDR2 are SGHRS and YFSETQ. In DNA, the CDR3 is TGCGCCAGCAGCTCCGGATACCAACAGGGAGACTATGGCTACACCTTC. Translation: CASSSGYQQGDYGYTF.

This clonotype was counted between two and nine times. The rearrangement links TRBV15 to TRBJ2-7; TRBD2 matches at 9 bases. The CDR3 loop spans 16 amino acids. Looked up from germline, CDR1 is LNHNV and CDR2 is YYDKDF (reference sequence). The ends lost 3 bases at V and 3 bases at J; junction bases unmatched: 9. CDR3 DNA: TGTGCCACCAGCAGTGGGACCGGGACTAGCTTCTACGAGCAGTACTTC. It specifies CATSSGTGTSFYEQYF.